The following is a T cell receptor (beta chain) sequence with its context. The antigen is not known. The read gets to within 3 residues of the CDR3 end, and the germline J gene fills in the rest. HPV was found by MY09/MY11 PCR and dot-blot genotyping. This CDR3 has 15 residues. Looked up from germline, CDR1 is SGHRS and CDR2 is YFSETQ. The V and J ends lost 0 bases and 5 bases, in that order; junction bases with no gene match: 4. This sample stems from a study of T cells in women clearing cervical HPV infection. On the study more broadly: For cases, blood was sampled a median about 140 days after lesion detection, interquartile range 90 to 200 days.

Profiled with immunoSEQ multiplex PCR; TCRdb holds only in-frame clones, not every one. The ten most abundant clones cover roughly a third of a sample with tens of thousands of clones. Study-level findings and limits: CIN3+ cases had significantly higher TCR richness than controls; evenness did not differ.

Sequencing was carried out using blood buffy coat. The chain employs TRBV5-1 and TRBJ1-1; TRBD1 matches at 10 bases. The sequence was collected from a woman aged 18 to 69 with a cervical HPV16 infection that either progressed to CIN3+ or cleared (not recorded which). The sequenced CDR3 bases are TGCGCCAGCAGCTTGGAGACAGGGGGCTATACTGAA. Its protein is CASSLETGGYTE. The CDR3 reads in full as CASSLETGGYTEAFF.